These 10 T cell receptor beta chains were all obtained from the same sample, sequenced in a study of T cells after yellow fever vaccination. MiXCR was run by TCRdb on the 5' RACE reads, yielding one entry per CDR3 protein. The sample comprises approximately 550,000 distinct CDR3 sequences, less than 20% of which are singletons, and roughly 13% rests with the top ten. This specimen consisted of PBMCs, obtained 15 days after the yellow fever booster vaccination. These receptors were collected from a man younger than 40 who received the YFV17D yellow fever vaccine.

This chain links TRBV28 with TRBJ2-7; a weak D match, TRBD1 (5 bases). V was clipped by 2 bases and J by 1 base, with 9 bases between them. Germline CDR1 reads MDHEN; CDR2 reads SYDVKM. CDR3 size: 14 residues. CDR3 bases: TGTGCCAGCAGTTTACCCCCAGGGTCCTACGAGCAGTACTTC. Translating gives CASSLPPGSYEQYF.

This clonotype was counted only a few times. CDR3 in DNA: TGTGCCATCAGTGATGGCAGGGGTGGCTATGGCTACACCTTC. The encoded protein is CAISDGRGGYGYTF. The rearrangement uses TRBV10-3 and TRBJ1-2, with D possibly TRBD1 on 6 matching bases. The CDR3 loop spans 14 amino acids. CDR1 and CDR2 from the germline V gene are ENHRY and SYGVKD. The V gene lost 3 bases and the J gene lost 4 bases, with 12 bases spanning the gap.

This clonotype was seen only a few times. The V and J genes are TRBV7-9 and TRBJ2-4; possibly TRBD1 or TRBD2 for D (5 bases each). CDR1 SEHNR and CDR2 FQNEAQ come from the germline V gene (reference sequence). The CDR3 length is 15 residues. V lost 4 bases and J 3 bases, leaving 13 bases between the germline ends. CDR3 sequence reads: CASSSHGTVKNIQYF. Here the CDR3 DNA reads TGTGCCAGCAGCTCACACGGGACGGTCAAAAACATTCAGTACTTC. Looking up the rest from reference TRBV7-9 and TRBJ2-4 gives the full variable domain: DTGVSQNPRHKITKRGQNVTFRCDPISEHNRLYWYRQTLGQGPEFLTYFQNEAQLEKSRLLSDRFSAERPKGSFSTLEIQRTEQGDSAMYLCASSSHGTVKNIQYFGAGTRLSVL.

This chain joins TRBV5-1 and TRBJ2-5; D unclear. The CDR3 is 14 residues long. CDR1 and CDR2 (germline): SGHRS, YFSETQ. V lost 5 bases and J lost 3, with 14 bases in between. The CDR3 loop reads CASRTGRPEETQYF. CDR3 coding DNA: TGCGCCAGCAGAACTGGACGGCCTGAAGAGACCCAGTACTTC.

This clonotype was observed a handful of times. The gene calls are TRBV6-5 and TRBJ2-3; D not certain. Germline V lookup: CDR1 MNHEY, CDR2 SVGAGI. This CDR3 contains 11 residues. The V and J ends lost 5 bases and 7 bases respectively, with 7 bases between them. For the CDR3, the DNA is TGTGCCAGCAGTAGACAAAATACGCAGTATTTT. Residues: CASSRQNTQYF.

This clonotype was counted once. The J gene is TRBJ2-6, the V gene TRBV12-3 or TRBV12-4; 11 nucleotides agree with TRBD1. The CDR3 contains 17 residues. The V segment lost 4 bases and the J segment 4 bases; nucleotides outside the gene matches: 6. The CDR3 here is CASSSGQGAAGANVLTF. CDR3 DNA sequence: TGTGCCAGCAGTTCAGGACAGGGGGCCGCGGGGGCCAACGTCCTGACTTTC.

This clonotype was seen a few times. The J gene is TRBJ1-4, the V gene TRBV3-1; D not certain. The CDR3 totals 13 residues. Germline-derived CDR1 and CDR2 are LGHDT and YNNKEL (reference sequence). V was trimmed by 4 bases and J by 2 bases, leaving 5 bases between them. CDR3 loop: CASSRVTNEKLFF. In DNA, the CDR3 is TGTGCCAGCAGCCGAGTCACTAATGAAAAACTGTTTTTT.

CDR3 bases: TGCGCCAGCAGAAACCCGGGACAGGGGGGCTATGGCTACACCTTC. This encodes CASRNPGQGGYGYTF. This chain links TRBV5-1 with TRBJ1-2; 11 bases map to TRBD1. The CDR3 has 15 residues. From germline, CDR1 is SGHRS and CDR2 YFSETQ. Germline trimming cut 5 bases from V and 4 bases from J; bases unmatched to any gene: 7.

This clonotype has just a few counts. This sequence joins TRBV5-5 and TRBJ2-1; D unclear. The CDR3 is 15 amino acids. The V gene's germline CDR1 is SGHKS and CDR2 YYEKEE (reference sequence). The germline V and J ends were trimmed by 2 bases and 7 bases, with 16 bases remaining between them. The CDR3 spells CASSLGRPGDNEQFF. CDR3 in DNA: TGTGCCAGCAGCTTAGGTAGGCCAGGTGATAATGAGCAGTTCTTC. The full variable domain, in which reference TRBV5-5 and TRBJ2-1 provide the parts outside the CDR3, is DAGVTQSPTHLIKTRGQQVTLRCSPISGHKSVSWYQQVLGQGPQFIFQYYEKEERGRGNFPDRFSARQFPNYSSELNVNALLLGDSALYLCASSLGRPGDNEQFFGPGTRLTVL.

The gene calls are TRBV20-1 and TRBJ2-6; D remains unclear. The germline V and J ends were trimmed by 6 bases and 0 bases, with 21 bases remaining between them. Germline CDR1 reads DFQATT; CDR2 reads SNEGSKA (reference sequence). This CDR3 is 18 amino acids long. CDR3 sequence reads: CSARSTSEYNSGANVLTF. The CDR3 region has the DNA TGCAGTGCGAGGAGCACTTCGGAGTACAACTCTGGGGCCAACGTCCTGACTTTC.